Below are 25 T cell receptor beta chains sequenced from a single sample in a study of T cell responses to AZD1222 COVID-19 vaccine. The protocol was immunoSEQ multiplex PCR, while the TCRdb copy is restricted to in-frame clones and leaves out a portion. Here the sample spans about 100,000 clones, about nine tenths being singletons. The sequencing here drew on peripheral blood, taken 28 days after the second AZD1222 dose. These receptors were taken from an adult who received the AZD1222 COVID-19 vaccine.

The CDR3 coding sequence is TGTGCCAGCAGTTTAAACCTAGCCCTTAGCACAGATACGCAGTATTTT. Translating it yields CASSLNLALSTDTQYF. The chain joins TRBV27 to TRBJ2-3; a weak D match, TRBD2 (5 bases). The CDR3 has 16 residues. V lost 2 bases, J lost 0 bases, and 12 bases lay in between. Germline CDR1 and CDR2: MNHEY and SMNVEV (reference sequence).

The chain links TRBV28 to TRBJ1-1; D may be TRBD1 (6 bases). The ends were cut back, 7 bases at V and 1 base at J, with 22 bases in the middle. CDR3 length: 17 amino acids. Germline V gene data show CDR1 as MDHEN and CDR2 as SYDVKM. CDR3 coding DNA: TGTGCCAGCAACCCCCCAGGGGAACAAGTCGGGAACACTGAAGCTTTCTTT. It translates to CASNPPGEQVGNTEAFF. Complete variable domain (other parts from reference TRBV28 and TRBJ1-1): DVKVTQSSRYLVKRTGEKVFLECVQDMDHENMFWYRQDPGLGLRLIYFSYDVKMKEKGDIPEGYSVSREKKERFSLILESASTNQTSMYLCASNPPGEQVGNTEAFFGQGTRLTVV.

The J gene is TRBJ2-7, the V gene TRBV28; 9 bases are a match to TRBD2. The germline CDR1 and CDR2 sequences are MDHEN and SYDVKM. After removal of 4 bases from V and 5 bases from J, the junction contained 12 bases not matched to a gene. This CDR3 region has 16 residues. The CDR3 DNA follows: TGTGCCAGCAGTTCCTCCTCGGGCGGGAGGGCCGACGAGCAGTACTTC. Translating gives CASSSSSGGRADEQYF. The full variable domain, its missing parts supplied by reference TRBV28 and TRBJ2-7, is DVKVTQSSRYLVKRTGEKVFLECVQDMDHENMFWYRQDPGLGLRLIYFSYDVKMKEKGDIPEGYSVSREKKERFSLILESASTNQTSMYLCASSSSSGGRADEQYFGPGTRLTVT.

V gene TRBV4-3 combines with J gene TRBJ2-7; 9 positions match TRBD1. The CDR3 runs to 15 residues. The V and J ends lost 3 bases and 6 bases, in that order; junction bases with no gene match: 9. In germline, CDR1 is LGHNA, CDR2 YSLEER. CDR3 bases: TGCGCCAGCAGCCATGTTGGGACAGGGCACTCCGAGCAGTACTTC. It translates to CASSHVGTGHSEQYF.

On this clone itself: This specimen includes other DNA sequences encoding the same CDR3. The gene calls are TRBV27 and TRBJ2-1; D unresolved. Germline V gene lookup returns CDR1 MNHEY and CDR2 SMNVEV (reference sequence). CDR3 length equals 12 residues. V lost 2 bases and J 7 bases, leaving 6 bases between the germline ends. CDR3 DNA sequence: TGTGCCAGCAGTTTACTGGGGAATGAGCAGTTCTTC. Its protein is CASSLLGNEQFF.

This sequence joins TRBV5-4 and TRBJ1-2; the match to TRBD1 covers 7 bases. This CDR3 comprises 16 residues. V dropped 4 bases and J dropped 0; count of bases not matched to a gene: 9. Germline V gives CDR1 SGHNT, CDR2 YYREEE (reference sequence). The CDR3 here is CASSQGADRANYGYTF. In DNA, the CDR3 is TGTGCCAGCAGCCAAGGCGCCGACAGGGCTAACTATGGCTACACCTTC. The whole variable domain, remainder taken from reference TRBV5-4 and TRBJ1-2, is ETGVTQSPTHLIKTRGQQVTLRCSSQSGHNTVSWYQQALGQGPQFIFQYYREEENGRGNFPPRFSGLQFPNYSSELNVNALELDDSALYLCASSQGADRANYGYTFGSGTRLTVV.

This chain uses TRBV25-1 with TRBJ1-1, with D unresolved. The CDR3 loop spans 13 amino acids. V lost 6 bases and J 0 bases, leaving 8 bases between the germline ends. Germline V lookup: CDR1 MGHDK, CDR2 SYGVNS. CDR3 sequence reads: CASSPNMNTEAFF. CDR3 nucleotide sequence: TGTGCCAGCAGCCCTAACATGAACACTGAAGCTTTCTTT.

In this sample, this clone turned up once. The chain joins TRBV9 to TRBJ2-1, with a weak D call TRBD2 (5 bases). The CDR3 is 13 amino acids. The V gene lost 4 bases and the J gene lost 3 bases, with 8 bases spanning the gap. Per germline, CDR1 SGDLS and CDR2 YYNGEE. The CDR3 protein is CASSSEGYNEQFF. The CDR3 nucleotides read TGTGCCAGCAGCTCAGAGGGCTACAATGAGCAGTTCTTC.

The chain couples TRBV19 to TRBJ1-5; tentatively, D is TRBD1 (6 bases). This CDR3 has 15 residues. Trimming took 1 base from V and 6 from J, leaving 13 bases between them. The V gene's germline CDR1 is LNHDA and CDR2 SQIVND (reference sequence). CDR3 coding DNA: TGTGCCAGTAGTATAGTGGGGACGGGGGCTCAGCCCCAGCATTTT. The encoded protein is CASSIVGTGAQPQHF. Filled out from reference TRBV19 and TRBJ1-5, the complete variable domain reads DGGITQSPKYLFRKEGQNVTLSCEQNLNHDAMYWYRQDPGQGLRLIYYSQIVNDFQKGDIAEGYSVSREKKESFPLTVTSAQKNPTAFYLCASSIVGTGAQPQHFGDGTRLSIL.

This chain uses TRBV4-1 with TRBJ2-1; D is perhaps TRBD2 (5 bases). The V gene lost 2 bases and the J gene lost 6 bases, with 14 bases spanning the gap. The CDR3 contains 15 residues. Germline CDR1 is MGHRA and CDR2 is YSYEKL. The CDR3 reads CASSQLFGLGNEQFF. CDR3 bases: TGCGCCAGCAGCCAACTTTTCGGACTGGGCAATGAGCAGTTCTTC.

In nucleotides, the CDR3 is TGTGCCAGCAGTCCTGGGGCAGAAGTTAACTATGGCTACACCTTC. This gives the protein CASSPGAEVNYGYTF. V usage is TRBV6-5 and J usage is TRBJ1-2, with D possibly matching TRBD1 (5 bases). V lost 5 bases to trimming and J lost 1 base, with 14 bases between them. This CDR3 is 15 amino acids long. The V gene's germline CDR1 is MNHEY and CDR2 SVGAGI.

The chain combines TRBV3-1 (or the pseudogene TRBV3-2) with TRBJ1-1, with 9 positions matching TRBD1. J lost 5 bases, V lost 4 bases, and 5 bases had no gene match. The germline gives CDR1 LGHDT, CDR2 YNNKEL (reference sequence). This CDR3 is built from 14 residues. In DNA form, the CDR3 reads TGTGCCAGCAGCCCCGGGACAGGGTGGACTGAAGCTTTCTTT. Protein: CASSPGTGWTEAFF.

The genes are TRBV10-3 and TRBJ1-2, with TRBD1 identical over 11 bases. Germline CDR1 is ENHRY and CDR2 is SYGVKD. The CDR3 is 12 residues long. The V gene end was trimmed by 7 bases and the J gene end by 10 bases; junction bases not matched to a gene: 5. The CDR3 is CAIKPGQGVYTF. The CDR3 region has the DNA TGTGCCATCAAGCCGGGACAGGGGGTCTACACCTTC.

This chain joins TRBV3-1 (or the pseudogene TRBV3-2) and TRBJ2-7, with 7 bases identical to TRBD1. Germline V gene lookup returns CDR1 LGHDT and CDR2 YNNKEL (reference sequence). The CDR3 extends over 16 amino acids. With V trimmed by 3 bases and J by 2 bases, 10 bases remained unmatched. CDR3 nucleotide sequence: TGTGCCAGCAGCCAGGGTGCACAGGGGATAGCCTACGAGCAGTACTTC. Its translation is CASSQGAQGIAYEQYF.

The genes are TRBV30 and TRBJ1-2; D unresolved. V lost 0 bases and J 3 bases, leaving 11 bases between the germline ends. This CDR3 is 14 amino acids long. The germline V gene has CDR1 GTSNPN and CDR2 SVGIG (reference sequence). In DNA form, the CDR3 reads TGTGCCTGGAGTGTACTACTGGGTGACTATGGCTACACCTTC. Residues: CAWSVLLGDYGYTF.

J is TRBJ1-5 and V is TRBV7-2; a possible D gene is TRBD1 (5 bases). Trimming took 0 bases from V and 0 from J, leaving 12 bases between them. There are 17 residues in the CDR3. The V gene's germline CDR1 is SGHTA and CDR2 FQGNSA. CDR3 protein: CASSLARWGYSNQPQHF. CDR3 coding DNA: TGTGCCAGCAGCTTAGCGCGGTGGGGGTATAGCAATCAGCCCCAGCATTTT.

The CDR3 is CASSLNPQPQETQYF. Here the CDR3 DNA reads TGTGCCAGCAGCTTGAACCCACAGCCGCAAGAGACCCAGTACTTC. The chain is built from TRBV5-5 and TRBJ2-5; the D is unclear. The CDR3 length is 15 residues. Trimming pared 1 base from V and 2 bases from J, leaving 12 bases between. CDR1 and CDR2 from the germline V gene are SGHKS and YYEKEE (reference sequence).

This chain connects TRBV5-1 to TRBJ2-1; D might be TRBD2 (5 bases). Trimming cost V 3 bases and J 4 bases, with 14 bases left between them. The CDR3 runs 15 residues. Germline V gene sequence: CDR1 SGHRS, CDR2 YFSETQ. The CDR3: CASSWAGVGYNEQFF. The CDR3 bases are TGCGCCAGCAGCTGGGCGGGTGTGGGGTACAATGAGCAGTTCTTC.

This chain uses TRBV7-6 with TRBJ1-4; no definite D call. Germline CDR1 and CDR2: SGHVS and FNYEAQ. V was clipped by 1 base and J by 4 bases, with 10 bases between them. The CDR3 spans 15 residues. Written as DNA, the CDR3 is TGTGCCAGCAGCTTAGTCGGCAGCCTTAATGAAAAACTGTTTTTT. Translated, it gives CASSLVGSLNEKLFF.

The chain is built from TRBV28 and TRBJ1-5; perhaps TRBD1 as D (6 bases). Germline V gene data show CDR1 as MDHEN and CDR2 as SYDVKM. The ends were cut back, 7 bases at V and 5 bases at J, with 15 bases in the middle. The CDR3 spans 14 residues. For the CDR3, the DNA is TGTGCCAGCAACCCGGTGGGACAACATCAGCCCCAGCATTTT. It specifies CASNPVGQHQPQHF.

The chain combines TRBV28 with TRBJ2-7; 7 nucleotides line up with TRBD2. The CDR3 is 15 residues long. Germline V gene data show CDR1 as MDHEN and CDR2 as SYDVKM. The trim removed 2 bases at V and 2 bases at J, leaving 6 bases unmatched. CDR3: CASSLRREQPYEQYF. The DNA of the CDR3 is TGTGCCAGCAGTTTAAGGCGGGAGCAACCCTACGAGCAGTACTTC.

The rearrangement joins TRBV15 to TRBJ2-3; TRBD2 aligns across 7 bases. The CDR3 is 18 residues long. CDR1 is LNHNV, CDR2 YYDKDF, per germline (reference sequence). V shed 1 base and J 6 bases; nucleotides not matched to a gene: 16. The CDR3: CATSRVAGQRDPRDTQYF. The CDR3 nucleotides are TGTGCCACCAGCAGAGTTGCGGGGCAGCGGGACCCGCGGGATACGCAGTATTTT.

Written as DNA, the CDR3 is TGTGCCAGCAGCCTCGGACTAGCGGGAGGACCGAACGATGAGCAGTTCTTC. Translation gives CASSLGLAGGPNDEQFF. This chain uses TRBV7-9 with TRBJ2-1; TRBD2 matches at 14 bases. Germline V gives CDR1 SEHNR, CDR2 FQNEAQ (reference sequence). Losses at the gene ends were 5 bases for V and 8 bases for J; bases not matched to a gene: 11. CDR3 length: 17 residues. The full variable domain, in which reference TRBV7-9 and TRBJ2-1 provide the parts outside the CDR3, is DTGVSQNPRHKITKRGQNVTFRCDPISEHNRLYWYRQTLGQGPEFLTYFQNEAQLEKSRLLSDRFSAERPKGSFSTLEIQRTEQGDSAMYLCASSLGLAGGPNDEQFFGPGTRLTVL.

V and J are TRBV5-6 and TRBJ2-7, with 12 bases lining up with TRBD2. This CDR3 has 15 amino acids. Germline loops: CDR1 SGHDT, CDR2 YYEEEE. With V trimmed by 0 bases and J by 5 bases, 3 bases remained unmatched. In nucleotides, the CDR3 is TGTGCCAGCAGCTTGGGGACTAGCGGGGTCAACGAGCAGTACTTC. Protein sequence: CASSLGTSGVNEQYF.

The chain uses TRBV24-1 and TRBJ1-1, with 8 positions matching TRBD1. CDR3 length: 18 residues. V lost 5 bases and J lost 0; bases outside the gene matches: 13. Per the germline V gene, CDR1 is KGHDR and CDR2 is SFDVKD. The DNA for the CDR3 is TGTGCCACCAGTGGTTGGGGAGGACAGGGAGGAGTGAACACTGAAGCTTTCTTT. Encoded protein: CATSGWGGQGGVNTEAFF.